In its sample, the clone carrying this T cell receptor (beta chain) was seen once. Its antigen is currently unknown. Method: immunoSEQ multiplex PCR; TCRdb's copy keeps in-frame clones and lacks some. The sample lists 550,000 to 750,000 clones; approximately 90% were seen once. The record originates from a study of shared clonotypes between healthy human individuals. CDR1 is MGHDK and CDR2 is SYGVNS in the germline V gene. V lost 5 bases to trimming and J lost 3 bases; unmatched junction nucleotides: 6. The CDR3 spans 15 residues. Naive-designated CD8 cells lacked CD45RO, were positively enriched for CCR7, and omitted terminally differentiated effector memory CD45RA+ cells. The study's findings and limits: Clonotype sharing among donors was thought likely to change with sequencing depth. The sampled material consisted only of blood, and tissue repertoires are likely to differ. Clonotypes which were not shared had lower generation probabilities than clonotypes that all four donors shared.

The sample taken for sequencing was naive CD8+ T cells sorted from blood. The rearrangement uses TRBV25-1 and TRBJ1-5; 8 nucleotides agree with TRBD1. The source is a man in his thirties or forties in good health. The DNA of the CDR3 is TGTGCCAGCAGTCCGGACAGGGCTTTCAATCAGCCCCAGCATTTT. This encodes CASSPDRAFNQPQHF.